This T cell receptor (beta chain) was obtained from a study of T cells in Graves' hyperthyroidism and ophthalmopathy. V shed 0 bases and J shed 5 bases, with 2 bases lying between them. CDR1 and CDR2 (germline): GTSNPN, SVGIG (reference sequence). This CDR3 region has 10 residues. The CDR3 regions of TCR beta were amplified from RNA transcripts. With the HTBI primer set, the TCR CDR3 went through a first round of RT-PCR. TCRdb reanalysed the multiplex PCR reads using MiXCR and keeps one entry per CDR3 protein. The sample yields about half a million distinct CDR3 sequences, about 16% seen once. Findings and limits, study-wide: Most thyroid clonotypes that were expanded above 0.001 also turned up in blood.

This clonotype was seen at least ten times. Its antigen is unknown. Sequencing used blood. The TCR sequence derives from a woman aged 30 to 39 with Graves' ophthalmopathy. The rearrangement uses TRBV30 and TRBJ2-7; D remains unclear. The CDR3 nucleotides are TGTGCCTGGAGTGTGGACGAGCAGTACTTC. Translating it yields CAWSVDEQYF. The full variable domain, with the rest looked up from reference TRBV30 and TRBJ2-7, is SQTIHQWPATLVQPVGSPLSLECTVEGTSNPNLYWYRQAAGRGLQLLFYSVGIGQISSEVPQNLSASRPQDRQFILSSKKLLLSDSGFYLCAWSVDEQYFGPGTRLTVT.